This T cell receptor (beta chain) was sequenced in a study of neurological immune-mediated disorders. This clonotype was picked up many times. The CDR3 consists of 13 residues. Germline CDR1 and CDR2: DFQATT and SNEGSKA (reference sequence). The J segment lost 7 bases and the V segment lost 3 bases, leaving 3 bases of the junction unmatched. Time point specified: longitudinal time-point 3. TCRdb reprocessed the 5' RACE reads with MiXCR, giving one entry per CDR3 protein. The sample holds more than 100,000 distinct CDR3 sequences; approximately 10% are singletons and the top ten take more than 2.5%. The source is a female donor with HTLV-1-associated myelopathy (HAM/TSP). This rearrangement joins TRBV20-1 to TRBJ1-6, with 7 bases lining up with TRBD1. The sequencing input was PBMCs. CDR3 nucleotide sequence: TGCAGTGCTAGGACAGGGAGGAATTCACCCCTCCACTTT. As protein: CSARTGRNSPLHF.